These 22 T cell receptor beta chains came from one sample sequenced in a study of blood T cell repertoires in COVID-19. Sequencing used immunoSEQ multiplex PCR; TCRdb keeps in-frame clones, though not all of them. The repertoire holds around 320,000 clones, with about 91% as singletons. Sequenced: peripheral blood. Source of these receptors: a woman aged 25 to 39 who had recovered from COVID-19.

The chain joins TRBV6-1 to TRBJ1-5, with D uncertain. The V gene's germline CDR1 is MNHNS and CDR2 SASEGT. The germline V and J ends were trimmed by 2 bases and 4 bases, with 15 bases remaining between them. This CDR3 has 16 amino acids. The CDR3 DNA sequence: TGTGCCAGCAGTGAATTGCGGCCTCAAGGAAATCAGCCCCAGCATTTT. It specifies CASSELRPQGNQPQHF.

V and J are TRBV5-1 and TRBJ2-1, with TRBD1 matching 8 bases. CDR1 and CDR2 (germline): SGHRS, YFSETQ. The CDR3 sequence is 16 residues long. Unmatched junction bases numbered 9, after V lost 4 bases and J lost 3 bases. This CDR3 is CASSSQTGELYNEQFF. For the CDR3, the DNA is TGCGCCAGCAGCAGCCAGACAGGGGAACTCTACAATGAGCAGTTCTTC.

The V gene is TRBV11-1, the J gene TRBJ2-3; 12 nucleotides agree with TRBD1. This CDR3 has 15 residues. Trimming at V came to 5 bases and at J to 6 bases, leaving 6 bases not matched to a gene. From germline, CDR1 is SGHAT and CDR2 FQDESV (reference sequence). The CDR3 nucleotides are TGTGCCAGCAGCCCTCGGGACAGGGGGCTTGATACGCAGTATTTT. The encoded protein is CASSPRDRGLDTQYF.

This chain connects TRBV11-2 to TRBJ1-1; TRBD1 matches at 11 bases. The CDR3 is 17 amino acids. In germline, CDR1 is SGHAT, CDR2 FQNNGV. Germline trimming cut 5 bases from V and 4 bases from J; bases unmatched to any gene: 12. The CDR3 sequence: CASSQGQGAMLFTEAFF. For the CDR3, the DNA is TGTGCCAGCAGCCAAGGACAGGGGGCGATGCTCTTCACTGAAGCTTTCTTT. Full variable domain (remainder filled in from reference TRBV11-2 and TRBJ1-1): EAGVAQSPRYKIIEKRQSVAFWCNPISGHATLYWYQQILGQGPKLLIQFQNNGVVDDSQLPKDRFSAERLKGVDSTLKIQPAKLEDSAVYLCASSQGQGAMLFTEAFFGQGTRLTVV.

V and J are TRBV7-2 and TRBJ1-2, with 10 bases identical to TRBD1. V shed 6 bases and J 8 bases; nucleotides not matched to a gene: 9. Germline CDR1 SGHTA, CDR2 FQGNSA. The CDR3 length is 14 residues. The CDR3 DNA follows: TGTGCCAGCAGACAGACAGGGGGCGCAGAGGGCTACACCTTC. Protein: CASRQTGGAEGYTF.

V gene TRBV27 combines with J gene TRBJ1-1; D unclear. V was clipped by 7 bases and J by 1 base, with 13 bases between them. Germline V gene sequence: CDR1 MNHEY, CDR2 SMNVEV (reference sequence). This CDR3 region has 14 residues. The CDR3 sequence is CASTFTPGNTEAFF. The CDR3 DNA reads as TGTGCCAGCACCTTTACTCCAGGGAACACTGAAGCTTTCTTT.

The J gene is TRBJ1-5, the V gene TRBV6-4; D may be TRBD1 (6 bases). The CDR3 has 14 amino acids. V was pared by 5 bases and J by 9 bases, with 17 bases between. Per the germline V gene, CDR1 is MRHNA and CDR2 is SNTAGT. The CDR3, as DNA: TGTGCCAGCAGTCAAAGGGGGGGGGTTCTGCCCCAGCATTTT. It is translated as CASSQRGGVLPQHF.

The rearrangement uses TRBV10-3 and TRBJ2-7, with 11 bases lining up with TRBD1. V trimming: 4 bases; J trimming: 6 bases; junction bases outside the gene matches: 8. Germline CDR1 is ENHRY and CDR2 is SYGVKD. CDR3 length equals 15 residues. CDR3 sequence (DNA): TGTGCCATCAGTGTACCGGGACAGGGGGGTTTCGAGCAGTACTTC. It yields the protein CAISVPGQGGFEQYF.

CDR3 in amino acids: CASRLGGQPQHF. The CDR3 DNA follows: TGTGCCAGCAGACTAGGGGGCCAGCCCCAGCATTTT. The chain links TRBV12-3 or TRBV12-4 to TRBJ1-5; 7 bases match TRBD1. This CDR3 has 12 residues. After removal of 6 bases from V and 7 bases from J, the junction contained 3 bases not matched to a gene.

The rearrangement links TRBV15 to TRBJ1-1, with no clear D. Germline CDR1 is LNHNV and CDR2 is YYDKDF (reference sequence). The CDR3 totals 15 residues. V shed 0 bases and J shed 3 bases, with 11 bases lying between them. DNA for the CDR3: TGTGCCACCAGCAGAGAGGCCGGGGAGTACACTGAAGCTTTCTTT. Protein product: CATSREAGEYTEAFF.

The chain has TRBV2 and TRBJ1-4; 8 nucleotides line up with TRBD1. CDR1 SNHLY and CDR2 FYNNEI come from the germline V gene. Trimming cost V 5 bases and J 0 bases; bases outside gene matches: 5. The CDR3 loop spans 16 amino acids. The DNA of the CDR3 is TGTGCCAGCAGTCAGGGGGCGGGTTCAACTAATGAAAAACTGTTTTTT. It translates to CASSQGAGSTNEKLFF.

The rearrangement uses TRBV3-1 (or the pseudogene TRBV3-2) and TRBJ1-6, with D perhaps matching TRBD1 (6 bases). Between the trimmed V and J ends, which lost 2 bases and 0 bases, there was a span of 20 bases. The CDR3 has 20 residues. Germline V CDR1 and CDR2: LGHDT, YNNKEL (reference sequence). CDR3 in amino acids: CASSQLTGLSKSSYNSPLHF. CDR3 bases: TGTGCCAGCAGCCAATTGACAGGCCTCTCGAAAAGCTCCTATAATTCACCCCTCCACTTT.

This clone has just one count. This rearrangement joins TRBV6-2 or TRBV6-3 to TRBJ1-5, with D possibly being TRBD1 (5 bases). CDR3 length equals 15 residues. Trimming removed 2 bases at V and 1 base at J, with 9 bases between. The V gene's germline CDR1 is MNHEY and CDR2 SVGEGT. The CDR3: CASSYLGGSNQPQHF. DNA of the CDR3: TGTGCCAGCAGTTACCTGGGGGGGAGCAATCAGCCCCAGCATTTT.

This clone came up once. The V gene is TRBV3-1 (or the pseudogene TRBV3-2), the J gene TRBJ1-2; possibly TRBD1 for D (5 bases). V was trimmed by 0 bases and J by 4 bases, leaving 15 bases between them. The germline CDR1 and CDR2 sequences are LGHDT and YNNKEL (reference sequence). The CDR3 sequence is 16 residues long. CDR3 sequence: CASSQEAVTGPYGYTF. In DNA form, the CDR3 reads TGTGCCAGCAGCCAAGAAGCTGTCACAGGACCCTATGGCTACACCTTC.

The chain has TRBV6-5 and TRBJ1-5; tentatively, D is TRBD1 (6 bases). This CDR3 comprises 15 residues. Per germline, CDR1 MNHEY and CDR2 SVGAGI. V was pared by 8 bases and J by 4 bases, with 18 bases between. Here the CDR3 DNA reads TGTGCCAGCGATAGTACCGGGACACCTAATCAGCCCCAGCATTTT. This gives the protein CASDSTGTPNQPQHF.

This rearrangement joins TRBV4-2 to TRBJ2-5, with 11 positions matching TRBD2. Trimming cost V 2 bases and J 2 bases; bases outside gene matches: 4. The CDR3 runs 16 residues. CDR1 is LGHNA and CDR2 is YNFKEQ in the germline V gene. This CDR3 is CASSQLAGGLQETQYF. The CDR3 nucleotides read TGTGCCAGCAGCCAACTAGCGGGGGGACTTCAAGAGACCCAGTACTTC.

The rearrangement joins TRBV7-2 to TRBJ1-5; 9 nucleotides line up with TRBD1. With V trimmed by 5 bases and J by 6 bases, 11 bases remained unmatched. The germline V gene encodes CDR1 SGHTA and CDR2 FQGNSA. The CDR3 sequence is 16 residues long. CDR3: CASSNRRQGVSQPQHF. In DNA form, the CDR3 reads TGTGCCAGCAGCAACCGAAGACAGGGGGTGTCTCAGCCCCAGCATTTT.

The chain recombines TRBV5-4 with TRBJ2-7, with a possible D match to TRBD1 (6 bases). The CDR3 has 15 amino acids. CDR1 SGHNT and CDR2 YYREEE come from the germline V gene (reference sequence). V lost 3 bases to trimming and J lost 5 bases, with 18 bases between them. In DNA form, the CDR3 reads TGTGCCAGCAGCTGGAGCGCACAGGGTGCAGACGAGCAGTACTTC. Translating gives CASSWSAQGADEQYF. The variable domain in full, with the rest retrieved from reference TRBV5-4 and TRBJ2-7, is ETGVTQSPTHLIKTRGQQVTLRCSSQSGHNTVSWYQQALGQGPQFIFQYYREEENGRGNFPPRFSGLQFPNYSSELNVNALELDDSALYLCASSWSAQGADEQYFGPGTRLTVT.

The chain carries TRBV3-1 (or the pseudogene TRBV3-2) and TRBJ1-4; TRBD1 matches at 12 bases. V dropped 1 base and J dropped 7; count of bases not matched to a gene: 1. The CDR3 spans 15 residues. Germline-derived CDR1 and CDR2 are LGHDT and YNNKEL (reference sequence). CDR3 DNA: TGTGCCAGCAGCCAAGGGGGACAGGGGGCTGAAAAACTGTTTTTT. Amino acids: CASSQGGQGAEKLFF.

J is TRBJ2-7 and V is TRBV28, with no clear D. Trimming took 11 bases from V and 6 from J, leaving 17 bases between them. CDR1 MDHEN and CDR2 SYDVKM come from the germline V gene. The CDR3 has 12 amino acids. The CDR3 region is CAADSAVGEQYF. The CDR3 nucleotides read TGTGCCGCAGACTCGGCAGTCGGCGAGCAGTACTTC.

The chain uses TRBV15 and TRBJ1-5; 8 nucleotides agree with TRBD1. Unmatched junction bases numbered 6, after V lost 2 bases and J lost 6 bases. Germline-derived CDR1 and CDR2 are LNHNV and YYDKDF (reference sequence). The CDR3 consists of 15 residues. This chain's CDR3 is CATSRHSGGGQPQHF. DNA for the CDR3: TGTGCCACCAGCAGACACTCAGGGGGCGGTCAGCCCCAGCATTTT.

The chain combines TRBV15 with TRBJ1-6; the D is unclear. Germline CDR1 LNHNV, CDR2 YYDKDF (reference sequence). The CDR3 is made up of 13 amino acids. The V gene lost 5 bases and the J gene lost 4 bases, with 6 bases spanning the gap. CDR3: CATSGEYNSPLHF. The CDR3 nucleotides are TGTGCCACCAGCGGGGAGTATAATTCACCCCTCCACTTT.